One T cell receptor (beta chain) is described in this entry. What it binds is unknown. The data derive from a study of early T cells in non-severe SARS-CoV-2 infection. General study results and limits: Lookups in VDJdb leaned toward anti-spike CD8 responses and missed private and CD4 specificities.

Individual cDNA molecules received unique molecular identifiers. Each CDR3 protein gets one entry after TCRdb re-called the 5' RACE reads with MiXCR. The data show approximately 110,000 distinct CDR3 sequences, about 15% seen once. The V gene lost 7 bases and the J gene lost 3 bases, with 9 bases spanning the gap. Per the germline V gene, CDR1 is SQVTM and CDR2 is ANQGSEA. The CDR3 has 11 residues. Specimen: whole blood. The TCR was taken from an adult who was a healthcare worker with PCR-confirmed SARS-CoV-2 infection or an uninfected control (not recorded which). The chain couples TRBV29-1 to TRBJ1-2; tentatively, D is TRBD1 (5 bases). CDR3 nucleotide sequence: TGCAGCGGAGGGGTGGACTATGGCTACACCTTC. It yields the protein CSGGVDYGYTF.